This T cell receptor beta chain was profiled in a study of T cells after yellow fever vaccination. Study as a whole: The SMART-Seq v4 Ultra Low Input method served to prepare the low-cell-number fractions. Study findings and constraints: It was a small share of clonotypes that appeared in both CD4 and CD8 compartments. Secondary responses were weaker yet peaked faster, day 5 versus 15.

The CDR3 extends over 14 amino acids. Germline CDR1 is SNHLY and CDR2 is FYNNEI. V dropped 2 bases and J dropped 1 base, with 8 bases sitting between them. This clonotype has more than one count but fewer than ten. Its antigen is currently unknown. By 5'RACE template switching, TCR cDNA was produced, with a universal primer site and UMIs added in the process. MiXCR was run by TCRdb on the 5' RACE reads, yielding one entry per CDR3 protein. The sample includes around 360,000 distinct CDR3 sequences, around 10% of them seen just once. This chain uses TRBV2 with TRBJ2-5; D unclear. The specimen was PBMCs, collected on the day of the first yellow fever vaccination. The receptor was derived from a man younger than 30 who received the YFV17D yellow fever vaccine. CDR3 nucleotides: TGTGCCAGCAGTGAATCTAGATCCCAAGAGACCCAGTACTTC. Amino acid sequence: CASSESRSQETQYF.